Each of the 18 T cell receptor beta chains below was sequenced from the same sample in a study of blood T cell repertoires in COVID-19. This table comes from immunoSEQ multiplex PCR, and its TCRdb copy is limited to in-frame clones, with some not included. The sample has about 300,000 clones, 85% to 90% seen once. Sequencing used peripheral blood. Receptor source: a woman aged 25-40 years with COVID-19, enrolled during active disease.

In this sample, this clone turned up once. This rearrangement joins TRBV6-2 or TRBV6-3 to TRBJ2-3; the match to TRBD2 covers 12 bases. CDR1 is MNHEY, CDR2 SVGEGT, per germline. Germline trimming cut 5 bases from V and 2 bases from J; bases unmatched to any gene: 5. CDR3 length: 16 residues. The CDR3 nucleotides are TGTGCCAGCAGTCGGCGACTAGCGGGGGACACAGATACGCAGTATTTT. Amino acids: CASSRRLAGDTDTQYF.

The gene calls are TRBV7-2 and TRBJ1-2; D gene unclear. CDR1 and CDR2 (germline): SGHTA, FQGNSA. V lost 5 bases to trimming and J lost 6 bases, with 19 bases between them. CDR3 length: 15 residues. The CDR3 DNA reads as TGTGCCAGCAGCGCCGCGAGGGTGAGGTCGAATGGCTACACCTTC. This sequence encodes CASSAARVRSNGYTF.

The chain couples TRBV6-5 to TRBJ1-4, with D perhaps TRBD1 (6 bases). The CDR3 has 14 residues. The V gene lost 6 bases and the J gene lost 0 bases, with 8 bases spanning the gap. Per the germline V gene, CDR1 is MNHEY and CDR2 is SVGAGI. The CDR3 protein is CASRRTATNEKLFF. CDR3 nucleotides: TGTGCCAGCAGACGGACAGCAACTAATGAAAAACTGTTTTTT.

This clone occurred once. The same CDR3 can be traced to other DNA sequences in this sample. The chain carries TRBV2 and TRBJ1-1; D not resolved. The length of the CDR3 is 11 residues. V dropped 4 bases and J dropped 5 bases, with 5 bases sitting between them. Germline CDR1 SNHLY, CDR2 FYNNEI. In nucleotides, the CDR3 is TGTGCCAGCAGTGTCGGGACTGAAGCTTTCTTT. Its translation: CASSVGTEAFF.

In its sample, this clone was seen a few times. The J gene is TRBJ2-3, the V gene TRBV2; the D is unclear. The CDR3 is made up of 17 amino acids. Trimming took off 3 bases at V and 0 bases at J, with 16 bases between the two ends. Germline V gives CDR1 SNHLY, CDR2 FYNNEI. CDR3 protein: CASSDKRLPTSTDTQYF. Written as DNA, the CDR3 is TGTGCCAGCAGTGACAAGCGATTACCTACTAGCACAGATACGCAGTATTTT. Looking up the rest from reference TRBV2 and TRBJ2-3 gives the full variable domain: EPEVTQTPSHQVTQMGQEVILRCVPISNHLYFYWYRQILGQKVEFLVSFYNNEISEKSEIFDDQFSVERPDGSNFTLKIRSTKLEDSAMYFCASSDKRLPTSTDTQYFGPGTRLTVL.

V usage is TRBV18 and J usage is TRBJ2-3; D gene uncertain. The CDR3 runs to 16 residues. V lost 2 bases to trimming and J lost 0 bases, with 12 bases between them. The germline V gene encodes CDR1 KGHSH and CDR2 LQKENI. In DNA, the CDR3 is TGTGCCAGCTCACCAGTTGGCGGATCTAGCACAGATACGCAGTATTTT. Its translation: CASSPVGGSSTDTQYF. The entire variable domain, with the rest obtained from reference TRBV18 and TRBJ2-3, is as follows: NAGVMQNPRHLVRRRGQEARLRCSPMKGHSHVYWYRQLPEEGLKFMVYLQKENIIDESGMPKERFSAEFPKEGPSILRIQQVVRGDSAAYFCASSPVGGSSTDTQYFGPGTRLTVL.

The chain has TRBV7-2 and TRBJ2-4; a possible D gene is TRBD2 (6 bases). The CDR3 extends over 15 amino acids. V was clipped by 5 bases and J by 7 bases, with 18 bases between them. Germline lookup yields CDR1 SGHTA and CDR2 FQGNSA. CDR3 sequence: CASSLNVGGANIQYF. CDR3 nucleotides: TGTGCCAGCAGCCTAAACGTTGGAGGGGCGAACATTCAGTACTTC.

The V call is TRBV19, the J call TRBJ1-5; TRBD1 matches at 9 bases. The CDR3 is 19 amino acids. The germline V gene encodes CDR1 LNHDA and CDR2 SQIVND (reference sequence). The junction had 13 bases not matched to a gene; V was cut back by 4 bases and J by 0 bases. CDR3 residues: CASSSPRDRDPFSNQPQHF. The DNA of the CDR3 is TGTGCCAGTAGTAGCCCCCGGGACAGGGACCCCTTTAGCAATCAGCCCCAGCATTTT.

The CDR3 coding sequence is TGCAGCGTTGAGGCAGTCGGACTTTATCCCAATGAGCAGTTCTTC. This encodes CSVEAVGLYPNEQFF. The chain joins TRBV29-1 to TRBJ2-1; tentatively, D is TRBD2 (5 bases). CDR1 is SQVTM, CDR2 ANQGSEA, per germline. V lost 3 bases, J lost 6 bases, and 18 bases lay in between. The CDR3 is 15 residues long.

The chain recombines TRBV19 with TRBJ1-4; TRBD1 matches 8 bases. The J segment lost 8 bases and the V segment lost 6 bases, leaving 8 bases of the junction unmatched. This CDR3 is built from 14 residues. CDR1 is LNHDA and CDR2 is SQIVND in the germline V gene (reference sequence). The CDR3 loop is CASSKDRVGEKLFF. Here the CDR3 DNA reads TGTGCCAGTAGCAAGGACAGGGTGGGCGAAAAACTGTTTTTT.

This clone showed up just once. The rearrangement joins TRBV27 to TRBJ2-4; 12 bases fit TRBD1. CDR3 length equals 16 residues. V shed 2 bases, J shed 5 bases, and the junction held 4 bases outside the gene matches. CDR1 and CDR2 (germline): MNHEY, SMNVEV (reference sequence). Here the CDR3 reads CASSLGTGGPENIQYF. The CDR3 nucleotides are TGTGCCAGCAGTTTAGGGACAGGGGGCCCGGAAAACATTCAGTACTTC.

This sequence joins TRBV28 and TRBJ2-3; D is possibly TRBD1 (6 bases). V was trimmed by 6 bases and J by 2 bases, leaving 15 bases between them. CDR1 and CDR2 (germline): MDHEN, SYDVKM. The CDR3 totals 15 residues. The CDR3 is CASRGADESTDTQYF. The CDR3 nucleotides read TGTGCCAGCAGGGGGGCAGACGAATCCACAGATACGCAGTATTTT.

The chain recombines TRBV9 with TRBJ1-4; D call uncertain. Per the germline V gene, CDR1 is SGDLS and CDR2 is YYNGEE. This CDR3 has 15 amino acids. V lost 2 bases and J 4 bases, leaving 12 bases between the germline ends. The CDR3 is CASSVKVSFNEKLFF. CDR3 coding DNA: TGTGCCAGCAGCGTGAAAGTTAGCTTTAATGAAAAACTGTTTTTT.

The rearrangement uses TRBV7-9 and TRBJ2-2; possibly TRBD2 for D (6 bases). CDR1 and CDR2 from the germline V gene are SEHNR and FQNEAQ (reference sequence). The V gene lost 1 base and the J gene lost 8 bases, with 11 bases spanning the gap. This CDR3 has 14 amino acids. In nucleotides, the CDR3 is TGTGCCAGCAGCTTAGGGACTAATGGTGGGGAGCTGTTTTTT. Amino acid sequence: CASSLGTNGGELFF.

The rearrangement links TRBV5-1 to TRBJ1-1; 8 bases are shared with TRBD1. V was pared by 2 bases and J by 4 bases, with 7 bases of the junction left unmatched. The CDR3 is 15 residues long. From germline, CDR1 is SGHRS and CDR2 YFSETQ. The CDR3 is CASSFGGQGATEAFF. CDR3 DNA sequence: TGCGCCAGCAGCTTCGGCGGACAGGGTGCCACTGAAGCTTTCTTT.

J is TRBJ1-2 and V is TRBV28; D remains ambiguous. Deletions cut 2 bases from V and 0 bases from J, with 10 bases between. This CDR3 is 15 amino acids long. CDR1 is MDHEN, CDR2 SYDVKM, per germline. The CDR3 region is CASSLRQTANYGYTF. DNA for the CDR3: TGTGCCAGCAGTTTAAGGCAAACAGCTAACTATGGCTACACCTTC.

The chain carries TRBV18 and TRBJ1-1; no clear D. The CDR3 runs to 14 residues. The ends were cut back, 6 bases at V and 4 bases at J, with 15 bases in the middle. In germline, CDR1 is KGHSH, CDR2 LQKENI. The CDR3 region is CASSPSGRITEAFF. CDR3 nucleotides: TGTGCCAGCTCGCCCAGCGGCAGGATCACTGAAGCTTTCTTT.

The chain joins TRBV5-4 to TRBJ2-7; 7 bases fit TRBD1. V trimming: 0 bases; J trimming: 3 bases; junction bases outside the gene matches: 3. This CDR3 region has 14 residues. CDR1 SGHNT and CDR2 YYREEE come from the germline V gene (reference sequence). The CDR3 DNA reads as TGTGCCAGCAGCTTGGAGACAGGGAGCTACGAGCAGTACTTC. Translation: CASSLETGSYEQYF.